This TCR beta chain appears in the sequencing data of a study of shared clonotypes between healthy human individuals. Study details: Used for every donor were three CD4 naive, three CD4 memory, two CD8 naive and one CD8 memory plate.

Using immunoSEQ multiplex PCR, the repertoire was profiled, and TCRdb retains in-frame clones only, with some absent. The top ten clones hold almost 0.9% of a sample with 1 million to 1.2 million clones, approximately 77% of them seen once. Notes on the study in general: With few donors, the genetic and exposure-history diversity represented was limited.

This clone was observed a few times. The antigen is not known. Trimming removed 7 bases from V and 4 bases from J, with 11 bases in between. The CDR3 runs 12 residues. Germline-derived CDR1 and CDR2 are SGDLS and YYNGEE. The sample consisted of memory CD4+ T cells from PBMCs. Subset: CD45RA-negative fraction. This sequence joins TRBV9 and TRBJ2-5; maybe TRBD2 (5 bases). This TCR came from a man aged 18 to 30 in good health. Some clones in this sample may be carry-over from other donors' samples. Written as DNA, the CDR3 is TGTGCCAGCTCGGAGAGCGGAGAGACCCAGTACTTC. Translating it yields CASSESGETQYF.